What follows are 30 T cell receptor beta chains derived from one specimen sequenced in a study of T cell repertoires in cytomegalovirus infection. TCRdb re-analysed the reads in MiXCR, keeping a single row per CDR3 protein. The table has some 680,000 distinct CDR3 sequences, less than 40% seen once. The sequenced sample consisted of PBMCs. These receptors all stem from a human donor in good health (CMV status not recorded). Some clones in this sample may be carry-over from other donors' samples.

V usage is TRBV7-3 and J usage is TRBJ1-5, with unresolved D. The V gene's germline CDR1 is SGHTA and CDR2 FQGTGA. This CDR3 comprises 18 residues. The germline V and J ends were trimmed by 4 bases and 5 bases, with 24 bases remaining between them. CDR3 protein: CASSSRTRRPQGDQPQHF. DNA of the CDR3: TGTGCCAGCAGCTCCCGTACTCGACGGCCTCAAGGCGATCAGCCCCAGCATTTT.

CDR3 sequence (DNA): TGTGCCAGCATCCCCAGCCCGAACTATGGCTACACCTTC. This encodes CASIPSPNYGYTF. The chain has TRBV2 and TRBJ1-2; no firm D call. Germline-derived CDR1 and CDR2 are SNHLY and FYNNEI. V gave up 7 bases and J gave up 2 bases, with 11 bases separating them. This CDR3 has 13 amino acids.

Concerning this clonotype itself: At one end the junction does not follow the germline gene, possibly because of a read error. CDR3 sequence: CASTLDRVIYGDTF. In nucleotides, the CDR3 is TGTGCCAGCACCCTGGACAGGGTTATCTATGGCGACACCTTC. The chain recombines TRBV12-3 or TRBV12-4 with TRBJ1-2; the match to TRBD1 covers 8 bases. This CDR3 is built from 14 residues.

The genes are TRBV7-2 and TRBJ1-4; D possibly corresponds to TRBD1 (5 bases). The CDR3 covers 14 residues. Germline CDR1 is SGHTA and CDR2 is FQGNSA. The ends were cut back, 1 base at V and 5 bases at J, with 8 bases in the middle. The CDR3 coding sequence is TGTGCCAGCAGCTTAGTCTCAGGGAATGAAAAACTGTTTTTT. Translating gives CASSLVSGNEKLFF.

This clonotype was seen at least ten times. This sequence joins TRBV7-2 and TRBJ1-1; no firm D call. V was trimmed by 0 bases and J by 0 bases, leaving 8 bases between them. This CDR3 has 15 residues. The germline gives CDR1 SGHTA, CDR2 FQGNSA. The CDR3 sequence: CASSLAPGMNTEAFF. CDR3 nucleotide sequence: TGTGCCAGCAGCTTAGCTCCGGGTATGAACACTGAAGCTTTCTTT. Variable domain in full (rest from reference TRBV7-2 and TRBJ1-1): GAGVSQSPSNKVTEKGKDVELRCDPISGHTALYWYRQSLGQGLEFLIYFQGNSAPDKSGLPSDRFSAERTGGSVSTLTIQRTQQEDSAVYLCASSLAPGMNTEAFFGQGTRLTVV.

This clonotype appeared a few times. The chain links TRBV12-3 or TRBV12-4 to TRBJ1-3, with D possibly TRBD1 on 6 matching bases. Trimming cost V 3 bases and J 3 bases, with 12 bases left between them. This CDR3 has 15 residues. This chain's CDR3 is CASSFTGSRGNTIYF. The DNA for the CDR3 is TGTGCCAGCAGTTTCACAGGGTCGCGTGGAAACACCATATATTTT.

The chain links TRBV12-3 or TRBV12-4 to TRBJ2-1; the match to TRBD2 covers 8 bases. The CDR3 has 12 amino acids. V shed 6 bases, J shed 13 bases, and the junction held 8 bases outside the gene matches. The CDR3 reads CASRPDSGEQFF. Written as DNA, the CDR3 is TGTGCCAGCAGGCCCGATAGCGGGGAACAGTTCTTC.

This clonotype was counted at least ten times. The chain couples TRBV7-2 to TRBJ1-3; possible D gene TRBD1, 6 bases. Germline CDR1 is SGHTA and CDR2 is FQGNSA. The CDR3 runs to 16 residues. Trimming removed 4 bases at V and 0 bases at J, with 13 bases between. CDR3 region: CASSYTGPLSGNTIYF. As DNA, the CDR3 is TGTGCCAGCAGCTATACAGGGCCTCTCTCTGGAAACACCATATATTTT. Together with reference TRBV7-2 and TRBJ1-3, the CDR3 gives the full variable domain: GAGVSQSPSNKVTEKGKDVELRCDPISGHTALYWYRQSLGQGLEFLIYFQGNSAPDKSGLPSDRFSAERTGGSVSTLTIQRTQQEDSAVYLCASSYTGPLSGNTIYFGEGSWLTVV.

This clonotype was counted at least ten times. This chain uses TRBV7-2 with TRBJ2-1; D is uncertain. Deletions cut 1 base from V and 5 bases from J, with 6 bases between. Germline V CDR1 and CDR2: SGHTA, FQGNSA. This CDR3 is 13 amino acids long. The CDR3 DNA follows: TGTGCCAGCAGCTTAGGGGCCAACAATGAGCAGTTCTTC. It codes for CASSLGANNEQFF.

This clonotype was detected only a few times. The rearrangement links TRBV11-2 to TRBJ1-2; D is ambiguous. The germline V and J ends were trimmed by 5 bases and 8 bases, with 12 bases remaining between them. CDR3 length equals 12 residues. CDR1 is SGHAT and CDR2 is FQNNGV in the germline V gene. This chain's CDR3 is CASSGSRHGYTF. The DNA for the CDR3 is TGTGCCAGCAGCGGCTCCCGTCACGGCTACACCTTC.

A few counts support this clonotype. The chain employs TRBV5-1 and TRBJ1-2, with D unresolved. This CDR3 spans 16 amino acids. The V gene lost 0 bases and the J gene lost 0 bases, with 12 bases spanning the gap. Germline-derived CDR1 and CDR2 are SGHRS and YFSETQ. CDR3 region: CASSLDGGTTNYGYTF. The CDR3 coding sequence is TGCGCCAGCAGCTTGGATGGTGGCACCACTAACTATGGCTACACCTTC.

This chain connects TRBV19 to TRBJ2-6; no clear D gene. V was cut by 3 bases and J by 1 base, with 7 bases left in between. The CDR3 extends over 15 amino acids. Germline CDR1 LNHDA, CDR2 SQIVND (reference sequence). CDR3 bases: TGTGCCAGTAGTATTCGCCGGTCTGGGGCCAACGTCCTGACTTTC. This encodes CASSIRRSGANVLTF.

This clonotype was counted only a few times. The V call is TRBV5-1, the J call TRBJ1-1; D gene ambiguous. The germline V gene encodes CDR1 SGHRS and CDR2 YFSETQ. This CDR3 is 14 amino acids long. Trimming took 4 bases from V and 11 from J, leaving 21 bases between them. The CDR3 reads CASSLEVSAIGAFF. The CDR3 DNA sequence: TGCGCCAGCAGCCTGGAGGTGTCGGCCATCGGCGCTTTCTTT.

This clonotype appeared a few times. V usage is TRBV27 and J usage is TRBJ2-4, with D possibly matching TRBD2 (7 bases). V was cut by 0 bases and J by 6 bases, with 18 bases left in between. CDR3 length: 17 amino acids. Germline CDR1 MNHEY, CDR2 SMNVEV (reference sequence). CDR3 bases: TGTGCCAGCAGTTTATCCCAGGGAGGGGGGGGCCGAAACATTCAGTACTTC. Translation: CASSLSQGGGGRNIQYF.

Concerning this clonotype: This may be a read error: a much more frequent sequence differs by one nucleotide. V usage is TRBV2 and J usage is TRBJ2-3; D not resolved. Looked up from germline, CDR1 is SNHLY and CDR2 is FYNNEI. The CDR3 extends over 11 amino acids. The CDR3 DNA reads TGTGCCAGCCTTAGCACATATACGCAGTATTTT. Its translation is CASLSTYTQYF.

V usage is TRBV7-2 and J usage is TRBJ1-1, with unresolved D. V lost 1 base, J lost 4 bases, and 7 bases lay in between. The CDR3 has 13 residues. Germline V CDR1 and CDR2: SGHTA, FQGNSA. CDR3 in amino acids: CASSLVRTTEAFF. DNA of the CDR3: TGTGCCAGCAGCTTAGTTCGAACCACTGAAGCTTTCTTT.

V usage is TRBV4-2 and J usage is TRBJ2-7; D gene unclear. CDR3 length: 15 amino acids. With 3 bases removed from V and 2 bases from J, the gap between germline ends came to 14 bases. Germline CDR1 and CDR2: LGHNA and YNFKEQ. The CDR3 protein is CASSQTETFTYEQYF. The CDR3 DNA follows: TGTGCCAGCAGCCAGACCGAGACGTTTACCTACGAGCAGTACTTC.

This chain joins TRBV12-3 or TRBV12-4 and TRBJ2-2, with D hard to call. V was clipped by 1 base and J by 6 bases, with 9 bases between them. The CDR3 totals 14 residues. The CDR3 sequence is CASSLGGSAGELFF. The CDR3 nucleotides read TGTGCCAGCAGTTTAGGAGGATCTGCCGGGGAGCTGTTTTTT.

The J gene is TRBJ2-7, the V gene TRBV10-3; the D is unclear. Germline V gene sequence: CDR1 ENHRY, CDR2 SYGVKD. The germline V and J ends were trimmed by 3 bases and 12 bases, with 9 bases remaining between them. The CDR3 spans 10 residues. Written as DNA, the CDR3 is TGTGCCATCAGTGACGAAGGGTGGTACTTC. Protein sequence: CAISDEGWYF.

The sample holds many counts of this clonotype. The CDR3 DNA is TGTGCCAGCAGCCGGGACAGGGTCCGGCAGGAAAAACTGTTTTTT. Translated: CASSRDRVRQEKLFF. V usage is TRBV7-2 and J usage is TRBJ1-4, with 9 nucleotides matching TRBD1. V trimming: 5 bases; J trimming: 8 bases; junction bases outside the gene matches: 9. Germline V lookup: CDR1 SGHTA, CDR2 FQGNSA. The CDR3 is 15 residues long.

CDR3 sequence (DNA): TGTGCCAGCAGCTTTGTGACTAGCTCCGAGCAGTACTTC. It yields the protein CASSFVTSSEQYF. The J gene is TRBJ2-7, the V gene TRBV7-2; 7 bases map to TRBD2. The V segment lost 3 bases and the J segment 6 bases; nucleotides outside the gene matches: 5. Germline lookup yields CDR1 SGHTA and CDR2 FQGNSA. The CDR3 is 13 amino acids.

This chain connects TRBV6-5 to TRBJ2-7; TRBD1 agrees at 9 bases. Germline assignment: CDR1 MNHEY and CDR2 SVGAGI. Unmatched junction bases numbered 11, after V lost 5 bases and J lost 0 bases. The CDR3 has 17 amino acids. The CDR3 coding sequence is TGTGCCAGCAGTGTCGGACAGGGGCTTCTCAGCTCCTACGAGCAGTACTTC. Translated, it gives CASSVGQGLLSSYEQYF.

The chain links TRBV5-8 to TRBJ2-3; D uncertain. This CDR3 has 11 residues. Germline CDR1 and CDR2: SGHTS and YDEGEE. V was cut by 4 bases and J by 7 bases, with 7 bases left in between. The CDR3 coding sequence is TGTGCCAGCAGCCCTACATATACGCAGTATTTT. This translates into CASSPTYTQYF.

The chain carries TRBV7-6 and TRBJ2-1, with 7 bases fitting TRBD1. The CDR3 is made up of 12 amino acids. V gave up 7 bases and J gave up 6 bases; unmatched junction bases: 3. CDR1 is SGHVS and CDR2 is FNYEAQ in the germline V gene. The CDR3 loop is CASMDRTNEQFF. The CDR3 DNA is TGTGCCAGCATGGACAGGACCAATGAGCAGTTCTTC.

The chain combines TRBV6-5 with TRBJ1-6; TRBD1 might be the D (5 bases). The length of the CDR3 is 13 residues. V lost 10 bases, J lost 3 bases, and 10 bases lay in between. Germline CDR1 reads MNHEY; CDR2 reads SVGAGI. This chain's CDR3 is CATQGYYNSPLHF. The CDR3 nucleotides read TGTGCCACCCAGGGTTACTATAATTCACCCCTCCACTTT.

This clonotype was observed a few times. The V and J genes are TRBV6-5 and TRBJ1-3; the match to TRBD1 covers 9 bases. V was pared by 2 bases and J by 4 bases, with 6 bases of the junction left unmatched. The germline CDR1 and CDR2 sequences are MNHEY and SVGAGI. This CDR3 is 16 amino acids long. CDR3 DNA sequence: TGTGCCAGCAGTTACGGACAGGGGACGGAGGGAAACACCATATATTTT. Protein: CASSYGQGTEGNTIYF.

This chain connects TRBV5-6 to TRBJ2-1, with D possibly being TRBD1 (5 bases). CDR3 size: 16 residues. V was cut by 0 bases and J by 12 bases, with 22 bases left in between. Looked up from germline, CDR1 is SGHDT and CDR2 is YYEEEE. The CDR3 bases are TGTGCCAGCAGCTTGGGGTGGCAGATGGGGCATTTGGGGCAGTTCTTC. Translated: CASSLGWQMGHLGQFF.

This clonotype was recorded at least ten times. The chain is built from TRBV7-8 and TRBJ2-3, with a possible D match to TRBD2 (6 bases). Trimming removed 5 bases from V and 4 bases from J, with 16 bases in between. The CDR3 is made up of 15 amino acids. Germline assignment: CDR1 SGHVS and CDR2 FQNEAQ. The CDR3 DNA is TGTGCCAGCAGCCAAAGGGGCAGGGAGGCAGATACGCAGTATTTT. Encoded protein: CASSQRGREADTQYF.

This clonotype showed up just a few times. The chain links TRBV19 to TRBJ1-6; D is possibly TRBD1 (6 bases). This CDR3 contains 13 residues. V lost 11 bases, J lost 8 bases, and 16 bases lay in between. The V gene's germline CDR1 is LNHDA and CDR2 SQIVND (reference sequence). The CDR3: CAANREVDSPLHF. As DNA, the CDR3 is TGTGCCGCAAACAGGGAAGTCGATTCACCCCTCCACTTT.

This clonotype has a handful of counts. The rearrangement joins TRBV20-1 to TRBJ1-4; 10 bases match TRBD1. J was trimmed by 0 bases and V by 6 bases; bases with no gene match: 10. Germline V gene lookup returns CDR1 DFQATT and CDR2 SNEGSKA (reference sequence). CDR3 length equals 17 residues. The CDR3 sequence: CSALGQGLYATNEKLFF. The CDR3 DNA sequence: TGCAGTGCGCTGGGACAGGGGTTGTATGCAACTAATGAAAAACTGTTTTTT.